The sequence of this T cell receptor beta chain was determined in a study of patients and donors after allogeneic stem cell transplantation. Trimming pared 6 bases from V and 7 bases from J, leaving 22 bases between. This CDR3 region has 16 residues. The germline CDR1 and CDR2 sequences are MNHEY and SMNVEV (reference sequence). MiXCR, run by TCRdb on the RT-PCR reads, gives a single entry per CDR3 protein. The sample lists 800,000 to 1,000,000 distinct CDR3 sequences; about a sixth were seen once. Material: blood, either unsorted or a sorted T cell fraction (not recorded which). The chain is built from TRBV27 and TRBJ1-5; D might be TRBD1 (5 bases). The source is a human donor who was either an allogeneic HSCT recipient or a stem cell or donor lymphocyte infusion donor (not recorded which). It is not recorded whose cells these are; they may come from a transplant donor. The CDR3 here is CASSQLSGGVQQPQHF. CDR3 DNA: TGTGCCAGCAGCCAGCTCTCCGGGGGGGTGCAACAGCCCCAGCATTTT.